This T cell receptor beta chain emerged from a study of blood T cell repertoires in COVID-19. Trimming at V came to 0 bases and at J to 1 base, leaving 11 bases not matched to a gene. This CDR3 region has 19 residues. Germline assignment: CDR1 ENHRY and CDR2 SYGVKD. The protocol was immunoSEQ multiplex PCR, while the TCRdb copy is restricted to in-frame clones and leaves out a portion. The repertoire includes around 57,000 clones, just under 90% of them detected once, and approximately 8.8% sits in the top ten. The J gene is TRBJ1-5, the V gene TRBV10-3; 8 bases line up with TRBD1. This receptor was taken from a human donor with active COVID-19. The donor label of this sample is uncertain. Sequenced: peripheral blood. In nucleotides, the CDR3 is TGTGCCATCAGTGAGTCGGACAGGGAAGATTTTTTGAGCAATCAGCCCCAGCATTTT. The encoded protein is CAISESDREDFLSNQPQHF.